The clone carrying this T cell receptor beta chain was seen just once. Division of CD4+ cells produced a CD45RA+ naive subset and a CD45RA-negative memory subset. Trimming took off 4 bases at V and 12 bases at J, with 19 bases between the two ends. Germline V CDR1 and CDR2: MGHDK, SYGVNS. The CDR3 is 14 amino acids. Profiling relied on immunoSEQ multiplex PCR, and the TCRdb table lists in-frame clones only, not all of them. The sample yields 2 million to 2.5 million clones, around 95% seen once. The entry originates in a study of shared clonotypes between healthy human individuals. This sequence originates from a young man in good health. Input material: naive CD4+ T cells sorted from blood. Regarding subset: CD45RA+ positively selected. The chain is built from TRBV25-1 and TRBJ2-1, with D perhaps TRBD1 or TRBD2 (5 bases each). The CDR3 reads CASSGETPLRGQFF. CDR3 bases: TGTGCCAGCAGTGGGGAGACTCCCTTAAGGGGGCAGTTCTTC.